This T cell receptor beta chain came from a study of persistence of HIV-infected CD4 T cells. Overall study: Suppressive ART had lasted a median of approximately eight years. Antigen stimulation activated a lower proportion of cells, more of them memory, than anti-CD3/anti-CD28 stimulation.

General study points: Rare CMV-responding cells carrying HIV-1 proviruses were not analyzed separately for TCR. Degenerate expanded CDR3beta sequences were enriched among CMV- and Gag-responding cells.

Concerning this clone itself: Its target is not known.

This CDR3 contains 15 residues. V was clipped by 6 bases and J by 2 bases; unmatched bases: 7. CDR1 is KGHDR and CDR2 is SFDVKD in the germline V gene. This nonspecific control used anti-CD3/anti-CD28 bead stimulation of CD4+ T cells. Sorting of responding CD4+ T cells relied on upregulated CD40 ligand together with CD69. The immunoSEQ assay was version 4, run in survey mode. Repertoires were generated with immunoSEQ multiplex PCR, while TCRdb's copy carries only in-frame clones and drops some. The sample has over 35,000 clones, around 89% seen once. J is TRBJ2-5 and V is TRBV24-1, with 8 bases matching TRBD1. This receptor was identified in an adult man with HIV who was CMV-seropositive. Source: CD4+ T cells sorted from PBMCs after approximately 19-hour stimulation, taken from a patient who received antiretroviral therapy. Written as DNA, the CDR3 is TGTGCCACCAGTTTGGGGACAGGAGAACAAGAGACCCAGTACTTC. Its protein is CATSLGTGEQETQYF.